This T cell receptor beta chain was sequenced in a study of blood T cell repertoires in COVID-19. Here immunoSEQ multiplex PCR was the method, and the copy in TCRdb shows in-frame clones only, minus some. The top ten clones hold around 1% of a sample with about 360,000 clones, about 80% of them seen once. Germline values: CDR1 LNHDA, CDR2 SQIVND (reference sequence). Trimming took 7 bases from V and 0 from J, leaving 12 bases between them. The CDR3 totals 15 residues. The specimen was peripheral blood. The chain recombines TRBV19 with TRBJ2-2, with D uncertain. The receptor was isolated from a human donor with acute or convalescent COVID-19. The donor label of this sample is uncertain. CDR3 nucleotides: TGTGCCAGTACCCCTTGGGCCACGAACACCGGGGAGCTGTTTTTT. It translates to CASTPWATNTGELFF.